These T cell receptor beta chains were read from a single sample in a study of blood T cell repertoires in COVID-19. Sequenced by immunoSEQ multiplex PCR; TCRdb stores in-frame clones only, minus some. The table shows fewer than 350,000 clones, with over 75% occurring only once. Sequenced input: peripheral blood. These receptors were obtained from a woman in her twenties or thirties with COVID-19, enrolled during active disease. Both conserved end residues are part of each CDR3. The order of the fields is V gene, D gene, J gene, clone size, CDR3 protein, CDR3 DNA. D genes are given only for firm matches. Clone sizes are given selectively: once, few, many, or a class where the clone is expanded.

>TRBV6-5|TRBD1|TRBJ2-7|.
CASRAGQGTPYEQYF
TGTGCCAGCAGGGCCGGACAGGGGACCCCCTACGAGCAGTACTTC
>TRBV30|.|TRBJ2-7|.
CAWSPLGDNSYEQYF
TGTGCCTGGAGTCCTCTCGGGGACAACTCCTACGAGCAGTACTTC
>TRBV24-1|TRBD2|TRBJ2-1|.
CATSLAGVYEQFF
TGTGCCACCAGTCTAGCGGGAGTCTATGAGCAGTTCTTC
>TRBV6-5|.|TRBJ2-3|.
CASDPVGGPDTQYF
TGTGCCAGCGACCCAGTGGGGGGGCCAGATACGCAGTATTTT
>TRBV4-1|TRBD1|TRBJ1-2|.
CASSQPDRDLYGYTF
TGCGCCAGCAGCCAACCTGACAGGGACCTCTATGGCTACACCTTC
>TRBV18|.|TRBJ1-4|.
CASSPALPGATDEKLFF
TGTGCCAGCTCACCAGCTCTACCAGGGGCGACGGATGAAAAACTGTTTTTT
>TRBV2|.|TRBJ2-7|once
CASTEQDYEQYF
TGTGCCAGCACCGAACAAGACTACGAGCAGTACTTC
>TRBV5-1|.|TRBJ1-5|few
CASSAAGGNQPQHF
TGCGCCAGCAGCGCGGCAGGGGGCAATCAGCCCCAGCATTTT
>TRBV28|TRBD2|TRBJ2-7|.
CASSFSPWVCGRTADDSYEQYF
TGTGCCAGCAGTTTTTCCCCGTGGGTTTGCGGGAGGACGGCTGACGACTCCTACGAGCAGTACTTC
>TRBV4-1|.|TRBJ1-2|once
CASSKDPSPNYGYTF
TGCGCCAGCAGCAAAGATCCCAGTCCCAACTATGGCTACACCTTC
>TRBV13|.|TRBJ2-1|.
CASSLARGGGGSGEQFF
TGTGCCAGCAGCTTAGCGAGGGGAGGGGGAGGCTCGGGTGAGCAGTTCTTC
>TRBV28|TRBD2|TRBJ2-1|.
CASTLAAPYNEQFF
TGTGCCAGCACCCTAGCGGCACCCTACAATGAGCAGTTCTTC
>TRBV28|.|TRBJ1-6|.
CASSPWTETNSPLHF
TGTGCCAGCAGTCCCTGGACAGAAACTAATTCACCCCTCCACTTT
>TRBV7-9|.|TRBJ1-5|once
CASSLEFQGQPQHF
TGTGCCAGCAGCTTGGAGTTCCAGGGCCAGCCCCAGCATTTT
>TRBV6-2/TRBV6-3|TRBD1|TRBJ1-5|.
CASSRDSTQHF
TGTGCCAGCAGCCGGGACAGCACCCAGCATTTT
>TRBV9|TRBD2|TRBJ2-3|.
CASSPGLATDTQYF
TGTGCCAGCAGCCCGGGACTAGCAACGGATACGCAGTATTTT
>TRBV7-2|.|TRBJ2-7|.
CATRRGMGYEQYF
TGTGCCACCCGACGGGGGATGGGCTACGAGCAGTACTTC
>TRBV6-5|.|TRBJ2-1|.
CASSPLSGVGEQFF
TGTGCCAGCAGTCCTCTTTCGGGAGTAGGTGAGCAGTTCTTC
>TRBV7-9|TRBD1|TRBJ1-1|few
CASSFQGANTEAFF
TGTGCCAGCAGCTTTCAGGGGGCGAACACTGAAGCTTTCTTT
>TRBV11-2|TRBD1|TRBJ1-2|.
CASSWDRFGYGYTF
TGTGCCAGCAGCTGGGACAGGTTCGGCTATGGCTACACCTTC
>TRBV3-1/TRBV3-2|.|TRBJ1-6|.
CASSQDAGARSPLHF
TGTGCCAGCAGCCAAGACGCGGGGGCGCGATCACCCCTCCACTTT
>TRBV27|.|TRBJ1-2|.
CASSFWGRENYGYTF
TGTGCCAGCAGTTTTTGGGGCAGGGAAAACTATGGCTACACCTTC
>TRBV10-3|TRBD2|TRBJ2-3|.
CAISESWTSGPDTQYF
TGTGCCATCAGTGAGTCTTGGACTAGCGGCCCAGATACGCAGTATTTT
>TRBV20-1|.|TRBJ2-7|.
CSAPISYEQYF
TGCAGTGCTCCTATCTCCTACGAGCAGTACTTC
>TRBV30|.|TRBJ1-4|.
CATVWEGEKLFF
TGTGCCACCGTCTGGGAGGGGGAAAAACTGTTTTTT